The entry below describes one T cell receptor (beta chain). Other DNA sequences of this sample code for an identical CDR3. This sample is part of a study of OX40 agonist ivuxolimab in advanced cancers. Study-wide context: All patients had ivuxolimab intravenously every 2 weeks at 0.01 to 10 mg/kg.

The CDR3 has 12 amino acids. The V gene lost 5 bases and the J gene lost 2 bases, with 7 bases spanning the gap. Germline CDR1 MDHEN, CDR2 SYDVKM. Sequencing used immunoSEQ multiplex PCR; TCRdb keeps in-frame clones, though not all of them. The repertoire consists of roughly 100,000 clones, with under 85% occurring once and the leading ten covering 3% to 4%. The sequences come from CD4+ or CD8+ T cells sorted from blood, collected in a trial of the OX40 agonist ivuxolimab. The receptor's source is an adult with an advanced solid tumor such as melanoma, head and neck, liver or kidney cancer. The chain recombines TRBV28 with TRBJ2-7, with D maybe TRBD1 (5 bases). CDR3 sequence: CASSLGAYEQYF. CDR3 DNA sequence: TGTGCCAGCAGTCTAGGGGCCTACGAGCAGTACTTC.